The 8 T cell receptor beta chains in this list originate from one sample, sequenced in a study of neurological immune-mediated disorders. TCRdb used MiXCR to reprocess the 5' RACE reads, holding one entry per CDR3 protein. The table records 50,000 to 55,000 distinct CDR3 sequences, over 3.5% of them present only once. Sequenced input: PBMCs. The receptor set was obtained from a man aged 60 to 69 with multiple sclerosis.

Ten or more counts support this clonotype. The chain is built from TRBV5-1 and TRBJ1-4; D unresolved. V lost 0 bases and J 4 bases, leaving 4 bases between the germline ends. The CDR3 is 13 amino acids. CDR1 is SGHRS and CDR2 is YFSETQ in the germline V gene. The CDR3 region is CASSLGINEKLFF. The DNA for the CDR3 is TGCGCCAGCAGCTTGGGGATTAATGAAAAACTGTTTTTT.

This clonotype was observed many times. The chain employs TRBV4-1 and TRBJ2-1; TRBD2 matches 11 bases. CDR3 length: 19 residues. V trimming: 2 bases; J trimming: 6 bases; junction bases outside the gene matches: 15. Germline V gene lookup returns CDR1 MGHRA and CDR2 YSYEKL. CDR3 sequence (DNA): TGCGCCAGCAGCCAAATGGTTAGCGGGGGGGCCGGTTTGTCCAATGAGCAGTTCTTC. This translates into CASSQMVSGGAGLSNEQFF.

This clonotype was detected many times. The chain uses TRBV15 and TRBJ1-5; no firm D call. Trimming took 4 bases from V and 0 from J, leaving 7 bases between them. The CDR3 extends over 14 amino acids. Germline V gene lookup returns CDR1 LNHNV and CDR2 YYDKDF (reference sequence). In nucleotides, the CDR3 is TGTGCCACCAGCATAGGGTATAGCAATCAGCCCCAGCATTTT. Residues: CATSIGYSNQPQHF.

This clonotype was seen only a few times. The chain recombines TRBV18 with TRBJ1-2; TRBD1 aligns across 8 bases. In germline, CDR1 is KGHSH, CDR2 LQKENI. V shed 3 bases and J 7 bases; nucleotides not matched to a gene: 4. This CDR3 has 13 amino acids. CDR3: CASSPGQGGGYTF. In DNA, the CDR3 is TGTGCCAGCTCACCCGGACAGGGCGGTGGCTACACCTTC.

This clonotype was seen repeatedly, ten times or more. This chain links TRBV7-9 with TRBJ1-2; unclear D gene. Trimming took off 1 base at V and 2 bases at J, with 5 bases between the two ends. The CDR3 has 13 residues. Germline V gene sequence: CDR1 SEHNR, CDR2 FQNEAQ (reference sequence). In DNA form, the CDR3 reads TGTGCCAGCAGCTTAGGAGGAAACTATGGCTACACCTTC. Amino acids: CASSLGGNYGYTF.

This clonotype was picked up a small number of times. A read error may account for a junction end that differs from germline. The genes are TRBV12-3 or TRBV12-4 and TRBJ1-5, with 9 bases that match TRBD1. The CDR3 runs to 14 residues. The CDR3 reads CASTGQGSNKTQNF. The CDR3 nucleotides read TGTGCCAGCACGGGACAGGGAAGCAATAAGACCCAGAATTTT.

The genes are TRBV9 and TRBJ2-3, with 8 bases identical to TRBD1. The CDR3 sequence is 15 residues long. The V and J ends lost 0 bases and 3 bases, in that order; junction bases with no gene match: 3. CDR1 is SGDLS and CDR2 is YYNGEE in the germline V gene. CDR3 bases: TGTGCCAGCAGCGTAGTAGGACAGGGTACAGATACGCAGTATTTT. Translating it yields CASSVVGQGTDTQYF.

In its sample, this clonotype was seen a few times. The chain couples TRBV29-1 to TRBJ2-1; 10 bases agree with TRBD1. Germline V gene sequence: CDR1 SQVTM, CDR2 ANQGSEA. After removal of 7 bases from V and 4 bases from J, the junction contained 4 bases not matched to a gene. The length of the CDR3 is 13 residues. The DNA for the CDR3 is TGCAGCGCCAAGGGACAGGGGTACAATGAGCAGTTCTTC. Protein sequence: CSAKGQGYNEQFF.